Listed here is a single T cell receptor beta chain. The germline V and J ends were trimmed by 7 bases and 9 bases, with 23 bases remaining between them. This CDR3 contains 15 residues. Germline V CDR1 and CDR2: SGHTS, YDEGEE. Seattle's cohort entered during active infection and was followed longitudinally. The data originate from a study of blood T cell repertoires in COVID-19. Study in general: The cDNA or gDNA used as material had been derived from T cells, B-cell-depleted T cells, or PBMCs.

As processed by the authors: Amplification from reference gene primers served as the basis for estimated nucleated cell counts. Only in-frame clones appear in the TCRdb table, and some are missing; sequencing was by immunoSEQ multiplex PCR. V and J calls and clone size are copied from that table; D and trimming were computed from the DNA. The sample shows 150,000 to 160,000 clones, roughly 83% of them seen only once. The chain combines TRBV5-8 with TRBJ1-5; D is undetermined. The source material was peripheral blood. The clonotype originates from an older woman with COVID-19, enrolled during active disease. CDR3 in amino acids: CASQPTGRSLAPQHF. The CDR3 DNA follows: TGTGCCAGCCAACCAACGGGGAGGTCCTTAGCGCCCCAGCATTTT.